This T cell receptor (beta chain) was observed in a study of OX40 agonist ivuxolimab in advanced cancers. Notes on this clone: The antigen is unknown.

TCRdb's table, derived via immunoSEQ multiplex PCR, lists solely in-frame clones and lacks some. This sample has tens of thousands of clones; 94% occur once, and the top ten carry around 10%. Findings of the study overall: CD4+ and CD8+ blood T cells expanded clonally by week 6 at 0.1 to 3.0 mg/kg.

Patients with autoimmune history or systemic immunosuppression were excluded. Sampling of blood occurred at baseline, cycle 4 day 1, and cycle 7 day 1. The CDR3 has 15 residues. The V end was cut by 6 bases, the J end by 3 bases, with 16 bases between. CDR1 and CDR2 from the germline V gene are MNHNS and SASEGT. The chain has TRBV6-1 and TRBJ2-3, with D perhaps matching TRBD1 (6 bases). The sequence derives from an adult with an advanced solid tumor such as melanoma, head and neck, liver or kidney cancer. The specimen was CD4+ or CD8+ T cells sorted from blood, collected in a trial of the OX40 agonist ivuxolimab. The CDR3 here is CASRQREGGTDTQYF. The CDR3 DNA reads TGTGCCAGCAGGCAAAGGGAAGGGGGAACAGATACGCAGTATTTT.